The subject of this entry is one TCR beta chain. These data come from a study of blood T cell repertoires in COVID-19. CDR3 length equals 14 residues. The J segment lost 6 bases and the V segment lost 1 base, leaving 2 bases of the junction unmatched. From germline, CDR1 is SEHNR and CDR2 FQNEAQ (reference sequence). TCRdb's table, derived via immunoSEQ multiplex PCR, lists solely in-frame clones and lacks some. The sample shows about 120,000 clones, roughly 84% of them seen only once. Material for sequencing was peripheral blood. The clonotype originates from a man in his sixties with acute or convalescent COVID-19. The chain couples TRBV7-9 to TRBJ2-7; 11 bases fit TRBD1. The CDR3 reads CASSLEGQGGEQYF. CDR3 DNA sequence: TGTGCCAGCAGCTTAGAGGGACAGGGGGGCGAGCAGTACTTC.